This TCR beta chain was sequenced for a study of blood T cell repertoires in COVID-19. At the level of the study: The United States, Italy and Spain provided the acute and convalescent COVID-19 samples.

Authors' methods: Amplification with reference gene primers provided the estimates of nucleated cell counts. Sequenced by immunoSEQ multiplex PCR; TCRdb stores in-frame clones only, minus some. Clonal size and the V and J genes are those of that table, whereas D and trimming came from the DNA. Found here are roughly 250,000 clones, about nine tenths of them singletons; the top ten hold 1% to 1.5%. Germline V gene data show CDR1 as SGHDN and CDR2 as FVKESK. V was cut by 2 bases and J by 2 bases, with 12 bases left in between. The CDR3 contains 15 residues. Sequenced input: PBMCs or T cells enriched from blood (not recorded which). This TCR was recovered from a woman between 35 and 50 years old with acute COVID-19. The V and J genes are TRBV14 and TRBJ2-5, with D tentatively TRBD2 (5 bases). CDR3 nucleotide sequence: TGTGCCAGCAGCCAATGGAGGTCCGGTCAAGAGACCCAGTACTTC. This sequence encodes CASSQWRSGQETQYF.